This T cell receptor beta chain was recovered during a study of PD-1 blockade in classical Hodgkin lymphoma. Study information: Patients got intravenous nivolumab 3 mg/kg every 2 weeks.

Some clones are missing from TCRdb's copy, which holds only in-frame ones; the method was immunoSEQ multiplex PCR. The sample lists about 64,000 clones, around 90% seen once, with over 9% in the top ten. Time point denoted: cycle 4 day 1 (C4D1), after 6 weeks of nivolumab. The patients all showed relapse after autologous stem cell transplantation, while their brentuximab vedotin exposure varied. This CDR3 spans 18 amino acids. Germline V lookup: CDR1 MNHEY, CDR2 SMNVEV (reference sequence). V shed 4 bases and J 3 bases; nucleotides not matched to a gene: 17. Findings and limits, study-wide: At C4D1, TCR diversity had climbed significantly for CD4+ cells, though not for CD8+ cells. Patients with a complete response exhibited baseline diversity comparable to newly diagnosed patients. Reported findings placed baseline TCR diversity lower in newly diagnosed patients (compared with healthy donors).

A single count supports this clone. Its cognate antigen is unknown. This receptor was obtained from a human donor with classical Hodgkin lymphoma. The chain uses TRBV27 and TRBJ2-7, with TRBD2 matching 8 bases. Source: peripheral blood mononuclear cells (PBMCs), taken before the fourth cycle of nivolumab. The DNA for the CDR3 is TGTGCCAGCAGTTCCTCCGGGACTAGGAACATTTGGGTCTACGAGCAGTACTTC. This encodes CASSSSGTRNIWVYEQYF.